The 26 T cell receptor beta chains below all came from one sample that was sequenced in a study of cytomegalovirus exposure and HLA in healthy donors. In the PCR, 60 Vbeta and 13 Jbeta primers were used. The table came from immunoSEQ multiplex PCR; TCRdb's copy has only in-frame clones and leaves some out. The table has about 130,000 clones, 60% to 85% seen once; the top ten hold more than 1.5%. The sequenced material came from PBMCs. All receptors derive from a man in his forties or fifties in good health and CMV-seronegative.

The rearrangement links TRBV7-2 to TRBJ2-2; 12 nucleotides align to TRBD2. This CDR3 contains 15 residues. Germline CDR1 reads SGHTA; CDR2 reads FQGNSA. The V gene end was trimmed by 3 bases and the J gene end by 9 bases; junction bases not matched to a gene: 5. DNA of the CDR3: TGTGCCAGCAGCTTCGGACTAGCGGGGACCCGGGAGCTGTTTTTT. Its translation: CASSFGLAGTRELFF.

The genes are TRBV19 and TRBJ1-3; D is unclear. Germline CDR1 is LNHDA and CDR2 is SQIVND (reference sequence). CDR3 length equals 17 residues. V shed 5 bases and J shed 1 base, with 18 bases lying between them. The CDR3 region is CASSSSSGRFSGNTIYF. In nucleotides, the CDR3 is TGTGCCAGTAGTTCCTCCTCCGGCAGGTTTTCTGGAAACACCATATATTTT.

The V gene is TRBV5-5, the J gene TRBJ1-3; D remains ambiguous. Germline values: CDR1 SGHKS, CDR2 YYEKEE (reference sequence). The germline V and J ends were trimmed by 0 bases and 4 bases, with 11 bases remaining between them. The CDR3 totals 15 residues. CDR3 sequence reads: CASSLDPQRGNTIYF. In nucleotides, the CDR3 is TGTGCCAGCAGCTTGGATCCCCAGCGGGGAAACACCATATATTTT.

The chain combines TRBV27 with TRBJ1-6, with no clear D. V was shortened by 3 bases and J by 5 bases, with 11 bases between the two germline ends. CDR3 length: 15 residues. The V gene's germline CDR1 is MNHEY and CDR2 SMNVEV (reference sequence). CDR3 in DNA: TGTGCCAGCAGTTTTCTTTTACGGGATAATTCACCCCTCCACTTT. Encoded protein: CASSFLLRDNSPLHF.

V and J are TRBV2 and TRBJ1-5; possible D gene TRBD1, 6 bases. Germline loops: CDR1 SNHLY, CDR2 FYNNEI. V shed 1 base and J shed 4 bases, with 11 bases lying between them. CDR3 length: 15 residues. The CDR3 DNA reads as TGTGCCAGCAGTGAAGGTGGGGGGGCTAATCAGCCCCAGCATTTT. Translating gives CASSEGGGANQPQHF. The full variable domain, its missing parts supplied by reference TRBV2 and TRBJ1-5, is EPEVTQTPSHQVTQMGQEVILRCVPISNHLYFYWYRQILGQKVEFLVSFYNNEISEKSEIFDDQFSVERPDGSNFTLKIRSTKLEDSAMYFCASSEGGGANQPQHFGDGTRLSIL.

The chain employs TRBV7-2 and TRBJ1-1; maybe TRBD1 (6 bases). CDR3 size: 14 residues. The V gene lost 5 bases and the J gene lost 7 bases, with 17 bases spanning the gap. The germline V gene encodes CDR1 SGHTA and CDR2 FQGNSA. The CDR3 DNA reads TGTGCCAGCAGCGTTGCAGGGGTCCCCGGTGAAGCTTTCTTT. This encodes CASSVAGVPGEAFF.

The chain employs TRBV11-3 and TRBJ1-1; D is possibly TRBD1 (6 bases). Trimming pared 0 bases from V and 5 bases from J, leaving 10 bases between. In germline, CDR1 is SGHNT, CDR2 YENEEA. The CDR3 consists of 14 residues. CDR3 nucleotide sequence: TGTGCCAGCAGCTTAGATGGGGGCAAGACTGAAGCTTTCTTT. Its translation: CASSLDGGKTEAFF.

In its sample, this clone was seen a few times. The chain recombines TRBV5-4 with TRBJ1-4; no reliable D call. V was pared by 0 bases and J by 7 bases, with 10 bases between. CDR1 and CDR2 from the germline V gene are SGHNT and YYREEE (reference sequence). The CDR3 is 14 residues long. The CDR3 DNA follows: TGTGCCAGCAGCTTGGATCTATCGAGTGAAAAACTGTTTTTT. Protein product: CASSLDLSSEKLFF.

The rearrangement uses TRBV19 and TRBJ1-6; the D gene is possibly TRBD1 (6 bases). This CDR3 is built from 17 residues. Germline V gene data show CDR1 as LNHDA and CDR2 as SQIVND (reference sequence). Trimming stripped 5 bases from V and 0 bases from J, with 14 bases between. Here the CDR3 DNA reads TGTGCCAGTAGTGGGGACATTTCGAGCTCCTATAATTCACCCCTCCACTTT. This translates into CASSGDISSSYNSPLHF. The full variable domain, rest sourced from reference TRBV19 and TRBJ1-6, is DGGITQSPKYLFRKEGQNVTLSCEQNLNHDAMYWYRQDPGQGLRLIYYSQIVNDFQKGDIAEGYSVSREKKESFPLTVTSAQKNPTAFYLCASSGDISSSYNSPLHFGNGTRLTVT.

A single count supports this clone. The V gene is TRBV5-1, the J gene TRBJ2-7; 12 bases match TRBD2. The V and J ends lost 3 bases and 3 bases, in that order; junction bases with no gene match: 1. CDR1 is SGHRS, CDR2 YFSETQ, per germline. CDR3 length equals 14 residues. The CDR3: CASSSSGGVYEQYF. The CDR3 nucleotides read TGCGCCAGCAGCTCTAGCGGGGGGGTCTACGAGCAGTACTTC.

The chain carries TRBV5-1 and TRBJ1-1; no reliable D call. The CDR3 is made up of 14 amino acids. V lost 0 bases and J 5 bases, leaving 11 bases between the germline ends. Looked up from germline, CDR1 is SGHRS and CDR2 is YFSETQ. CDR3 loop: CASSLEIGGTEAFF. The CDR3 DNA reads TGCGCCAGCAGCTTGGAGATAGGAGGGACTGAAGCTTTCTTT.

This rearrangement joins TRBV19 to TRBJ1-4; 8 bases match TRBD1. The V gene's germline CDR1 is LNHDA and CDR2 SQIVND (reference sequence). There are 16 residues in the CDR3. V lost 5 bases, J lost 3 bases, and 8 bases stayed unmatched. CDR3 nucleotide sequence: TGTGCCAGTAGTGCTTACAGGGGGGGATCTAATGAAAAACTGTTTTTT. It codes for CASSAYRGGSNEKLFF.

The chain combines TRBV7-2 with TRBJ1-2; D might be TRBD1 (6 bases). Germline CDR1 and CDR2: SGHTA and FQGNSA. The V gene lost 4 bases and the J gene lost 3 bases, with 15 bases spanning the gap. The length of the CDR3 is 15 residues. The DNA for the CDR3 is TGTGCCAGCAGCTCGGTGGCAGGGGAGTACTATGGCTACACCTTC. Protein: CASSSVAGEYYGYTF.

The chain employs TRBV5-1 and TRBJ1-1; a weak D match, TRBD1 (5 bases). CDR1 and CDR2 from the germline V gene are SGHRS and YFSETQ. Trimming stripped 0 bases from V and 0 bases from J, with 9 bases between. The CDR3 covers 15 residues. This CDR3 reads CASSLALGLNTEAFF. The CDR3 DNA reads as TGCGCCAGCAGCTTGGCCCTGGGGCTGAACACTGAAGCTTTCTTT.

The rearrangement joins TRBV2 to TRBJ2-3; D uncertain. The CDR3 length is 14 residues. Trimming left V 4 bases short and J 0 bases short, with 8 bases between. In germline, CDR1 is SNHLY, CDR2 FYNNEI. In DNA, the CDR3 is TGTGCCAGCAGTGCGAGGAGTAGCACAGATACGCAGTATTTT. Translated, it gives CASSARSSTDTQYF.

A remark on this clone: At one end, the junction sequence differs from germline, possibly due to a read error. Within the sample, other DNA sequences also encode this same CDR3. The chain joins TRBV30 to TRBJ2-6; 9 nucleotides agree with TRBD1. CDR1 is GTSNPN, CDR2 SVGIG, per germline (reference sequence). This CDR3 is built from 17 residues. CDR3: CAWARDRVRSGANVLTF. The CDR3 region has the DNA TGTGCCTGGGCCCGGGACAGGGTTCGGTCTGGGGCCAACGTCCTGACCTTC.

The rearrangement joins TRBV4-1 to TRBJ1-4; 8 bases agree with TRBD1. Germline V CDR1 and CDR2: MGHRA, YSYEKL. Germline trimming cut 4 bases from V and 8 bases from J; bases unmatched to any gene: 12. This CDR3 contains 16 residues. The CDR3 DNA sequence: TGCGCCAGCAGCCCCCCGTCAGGGGGCGGGTACGAAAAACTGTTTTTT. Its translation: CASSPPSGGGYEKLFF.

The V and J genes are TRBV9 and TRBJ1-1; D is possibly TRBD1 (5 bases). The CDR3 contains 15 residues. Trimming took 2 bases from V and 3 from J, leaving 14 bases between them. Germline V gene sequence: CDR1 SGDLS, CDR2 YYNGEE. The chain's CDR3 is CASSVGSGFDTEAFF. CDR3 DNA: TGTGCCAGCAGCGTTGGTTCAGGGTTCGACACTGAAGCTTTCTTT.

The sample holds a few counts of this clone. J is TRBJ1-1 and V is TRBV6-5; TRBD1 matches 7 bases. The CDR3 sequence is 14 residues long. In germline, CDR1 is MNHEY, CDR2 SVGAGI. J gave up 1 base and V 6 bases, and 5 bases lay outside the gene matches. CDR3 sequence: CASRGDRQNTEAFF. The DNA of the CDR3 is TGTGCCAGCAGGGGGGACAGACAGAACACTGAAGCTTTCTTT.

The chain recombines TRBV5-1 with TRBJ2-7; 11 bases line up with TRBD2. This CDR3 has 18 residues. Germline trimming cut 0 bases from V and 0 bases from J; bases unmatched to any gene: 8. Germline CDR1 and CDR2: SGHRS and YFSETQ. As DNA, the CDR3 is TGCGCCAGCAGCTTGGCCCCTAGCGGGGGGTCAACCTCCTACGAGCAGTACGTC. Amino acid sequence: CASSLAPSGGSTSYEQYV.

V is TRBV5-1 and J is TRBJ1-1; TRBD1 is a possible D gene (6 bases). CDR1 and CDR2 from the germline V gene are SGHRS and YFSETQ. The V gene lost 3 bases and the J gene lost 4 bases, with 16 bases spanning the gap. CDR3 length equals 15 residues. The CDR3 bases are TGCGCCAGCAGCTCCCAGGGCAGGGGAAGCACTGAAGCTTTCTTT. Translating it yields CASSSQGRGSTEAFF.

Concerning this clone: Different DNA sequences within this sample yield the same CDR3. The chain couples TRBV7-2 to TRBJ2-3, with 10 bases that match TRBD2. CDR1 is SGHTA, CDR2 FQGNSA, per germline. Trimming at V came to 2 bases and at J to 1 base, leaving 3 bases not matched to a gene. This CDR3 is built from 16 residues. The CDR3 protein is CASSLILAGGTDTQYF. The CDR3 DNA is TGTGCCAGCAGCTTAATTCTAGCGGGGGGCACAGATACGCAGTATTTT.

This chain links TRBV28 with TRBJ1-1, with 8 bases matching TRBD1. The CDR3 length is 14 residues. Losses at the gene ends were 5 bases for V and 11 bases for J; bases not matched to a gene: 13. The germline V gene has CDR1 MDHEN and CDR2 SYDVKM. The chain's CDR3 is CASSAGQGGTGAFF. The CDR3 DNA is TGTGCCAGCAGTGCTGGACAGGGAGGTACTGGGGCTTTCTTT.

This clone was recorded only once. V gene TRBV6-4 combines with J gene TRBJ2-1; TRBD2 aligns across 8 bases. Germline CDR1 reads MRHNA; CDR2 reads SNTAGT. CDR3 size: 15 residues. With 4 bases clipped from V and 7 bases from J, the junction kept 9 bases outside the gene matches. The CDR3 reads CASSVLAGLGNEQFF. The CDR3 DNA reads as TGTGCCAGCAGTGTGCTAGCGGGCCTAGGTAATGAGCAGTTCTTC.

J is TRBJ2-3 and V is TRBV18, with D hard to call. This CDR3 has 13 amino acids. The V gene lost 0 bases and the J gene lost 5 bases, with 6 bases spanning the gap. The germline V gene encodes CDR1 KGHSH and CDR2 LQKENI. The CDR3 DNA reads TGTGCCAGCTCACCACCTAACATAGATACGCAGTATTTT. Residues: CASSPPNIDTQYF.

This clone was detected a few times. The gene calls are TRBV5-8 and TRBJ2-1, with 8 bases fitting TRBD1. With V trimmed by 5 bases and J by 6 bases, 7 bases remained unmatched. Germline CDR1 reads SGHTS; CDR2 reads YDEGEE. The CDR3 sequence is 14 residues long. CDR3 loop: CASSYPDRGNEQFF. The CDR3 coding sequence is TGTGCCAGCAGTTACCCCGACAGGGGCAATGAGCAGTTCTTC.